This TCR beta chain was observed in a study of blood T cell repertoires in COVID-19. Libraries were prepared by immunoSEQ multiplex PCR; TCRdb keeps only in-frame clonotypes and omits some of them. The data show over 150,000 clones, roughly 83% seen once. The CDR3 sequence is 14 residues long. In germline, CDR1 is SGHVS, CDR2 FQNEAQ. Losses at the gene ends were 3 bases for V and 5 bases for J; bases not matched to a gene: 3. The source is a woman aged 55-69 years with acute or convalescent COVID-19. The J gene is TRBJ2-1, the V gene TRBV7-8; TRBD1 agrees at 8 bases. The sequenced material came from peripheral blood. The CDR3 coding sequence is TGTGCCAGCAGCTTTGACAGGGGCAACAATGAGCAGTTCTTC. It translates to CASSFDRGNNEQFF.